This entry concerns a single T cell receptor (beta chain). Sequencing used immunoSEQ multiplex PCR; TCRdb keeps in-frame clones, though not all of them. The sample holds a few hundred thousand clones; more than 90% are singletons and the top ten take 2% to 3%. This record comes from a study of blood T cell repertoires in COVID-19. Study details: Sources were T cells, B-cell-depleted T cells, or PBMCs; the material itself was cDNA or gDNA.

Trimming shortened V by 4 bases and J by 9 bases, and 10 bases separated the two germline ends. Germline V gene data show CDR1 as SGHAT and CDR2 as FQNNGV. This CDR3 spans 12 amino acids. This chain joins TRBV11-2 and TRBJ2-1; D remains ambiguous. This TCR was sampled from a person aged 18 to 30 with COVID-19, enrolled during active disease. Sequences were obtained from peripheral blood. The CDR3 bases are TGTGCCAGCAGCTATTTTGCGGTTGAGCAGTTCTTC. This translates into CASSYFAVEQFF.